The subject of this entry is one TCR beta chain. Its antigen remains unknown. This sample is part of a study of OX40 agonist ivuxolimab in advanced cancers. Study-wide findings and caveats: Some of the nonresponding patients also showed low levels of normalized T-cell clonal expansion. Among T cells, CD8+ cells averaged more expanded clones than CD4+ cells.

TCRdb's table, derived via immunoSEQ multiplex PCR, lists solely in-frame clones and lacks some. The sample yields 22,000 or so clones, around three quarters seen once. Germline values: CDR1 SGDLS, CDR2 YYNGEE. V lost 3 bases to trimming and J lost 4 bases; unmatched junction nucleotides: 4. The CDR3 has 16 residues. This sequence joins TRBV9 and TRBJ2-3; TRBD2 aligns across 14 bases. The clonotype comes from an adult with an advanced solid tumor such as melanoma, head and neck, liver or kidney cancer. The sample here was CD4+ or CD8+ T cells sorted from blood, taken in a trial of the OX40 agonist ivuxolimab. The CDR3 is CASSALTSGGADTQYF. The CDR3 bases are TGTGCCAGCAGCGCCCTGACTAGCGGGGGGGCAGATACGCAGTATTTT.